This TCR beta chain was obtained from a study of blood T cell repertoires in COVID-19. The repertoire was sequenced with immunoSEQ multiplex PCR; TCRdb's copy has only in-frame clones and lacks some. The table includes about 320,000 clones, just over 85% detected once. Sequencing input: PBMCs or T cells enriched from blood (not recorded which). The TCR sequence derives from a woman aged 18-29 years who had recovered from COVID-19.

The CDR3 nucleotides read TGTGCCAGTAGTAGACTAGCCAGGGCCTACAATGAGCAGTTCTTC. Translation: CASSRLARAYNEQFF. The chain is built from TRBV19 and TRBJ2-1; 7 nucleotides agree with TRBD2. This CDR3 region has 15 residues. The germline V gene encodes CDR1 LNHDA and CDR2 SQIVND (reference sequence). V was pared by 4 bases and J by 2 bases, with 5 bases of the junction left unmatched.